These T cell receptor beta chains were read from a single sample in a study of radiotherapy plus CTLA-4 blockade in lung cancer. The method was immunoSEQ multiplex PCR; TCRdb's version includes in-frame clones alone and lacks a portion of them. The sample contains nearly 110,000 clones, roughly 84% of which appear only once. The sequences come from peripheral blood, collected from a patient treated with radiotherapy plus ipilimumab. The receptors were sampled from a human donor with non-small cell lung cancer that progressed on radiotherapy plus ipilimumab. Some clones in this sample may be carry-over from other donors' samples. Both conserved end residues are part of each CDR3. Each record gives: J gene, clone size, D gene, V gene, CDR3 protein, CDR3 DNA. A D gene is named only where the DNA matches it firmly. Only some rows state a clone size, as once, few, many or a class for expanded clones.

>TRBJ1-6|NA|NA|TRBV15
CATSRVDVRHSPLHF
TGTGCCACCAGCAGAGTCGATGTCCGTCATTCACCCCTCCACTTT
>TRBJ2-5|NA|NA|TRBV5-1
CASSLNTGETQYF
TGCGCCAGCAGCCTCAACACGGGGGAGACCCAGTACTTC
>TRBJ1-1|NA|NA|TRBV19
CASTIQGPNTEAFF
TGTGCCAGTACCATACAGGGCCCGAACACTGAAGCTTTCTTT
>TRBJ1-2|NA|TRBD1|TRBV5-5
CASRSTGDYGYTF
TGTGCCAGCAGATCGACAGGGGACTATGGCTACACCTTC
>TRBJ1-3|NA|TRBD1|TRBV6-5
CASSWDSYSGNTIYF
TGTGCCAGCAGTTGGGACAGCTACTCTGGAAACACCATATATTTT
>TRBJ1-2|few|NA|TRBV7-2
CASSIHSDSPGRYGYTF
TGTGCCAGCAGCATACACTCGGACAGTCCGGGGAGGTATGGCTACACCTTC
>TRBJ2-2|NA|NA|TRBV7-8
CASSWNAGVGTGELFF
TGTGCCAGCAGCTGGAATGCAGGGGTGGGCACCGGGGAGCTGTTTTTT
>TRBJ1-2|NA|NA|TRBV5-1
CASSQGPLGYTF
TGCGCCAGCAGCCAGGGACCGCTTGGCTACACCTTC
>TRBJ2-4|NA|NA|TRBV9
CASSVAHGANIQYF
TGTGCCAGCAGCGTAGCTCATGGTGCGAACATTCAGTACTTC
>TRBJ1-5|NA|NA|TRBV11-3
CASSRTKISPQHF
TGTGCCAGCAGCCGGACAAAAATATCGCCCCAGCATTTT
>TRBJ1-5|NA|NA|TRBV27
CASALGFSNQPQHF
TGTGCCAGCGCCTTGGGGTTTAGCAATCAGCCCCAGCATTTT
>TRBJ2-7|NA|NA|TRBV9
CASSVAAGVTYEQYF
TGTGCCAGCAGCGTAGCGGCAGGGGTCACCTACGAGCAGTACTTC
>TRBJ1-6|NA|NA|TRBV28
CASSFGFSGQGGSPLHF
TGTGCCAGCAGTTTTGGTTTCAGCGGCCAGGGTGGTTCACCCCTCCACTTT
>TRBJ2-7|NA|NA|TRBV2
CASRRQEYEQYF
TGTGCCAGCAGGCGACAGGAATACGAGCAGTACTTC
>TRBJ2-3|once|TRBD1|TRBV6-5
CASTNRGRGTDTQYF
TGTGCCAGCACCAACAGGGGAAGAGGCACAGATACGCAGTATTTT
>TRBJ1-2|NA|NA|TRBV4-1
CASSQDMVRANYGYTF
TGCGCCAGCAGCCAAGATATGGTGCGGGCTAACTATGGCTACACCTTC
>TRBJ1-1|NA|NA|TRBV20-1
CSGGGPEEAFF
TGCAGTGGAGGAGGTCCGGAGGAAGCTTTCTTT
>TRBJ2-3|once|TRBD1|TRBV29-1
CSVPDRGGADTQYF
TGCAGCGTCCCGGACAGGGGGGGAGCAGATACGCAGTATTTT
>TRBJ1-6|NA|NA|TRBV7-2
CASSLLGARNSPLHF
TGTGCCAGCAGCTTACTAGGGGCTCGTAATTCACCCCTCCACTTT
>TRBJ2-6|NA|TRBD2|TRBV6-5
CASSYSGGYGANVLTF
TGTGCCAGCAGTTACTCGGGGGGGTACGGGGCCAACGTCCTGACTTTC
>TRBJ1-1|NA|TRBD1|TRBV28
CASSPGTGHTEAFF
TGTGCCAGCAGTCCCGGGACAGGGCACACTGAAGCTTTCTTT
>TRBJ1-1|few|NA|TRBV4-2
CASSQGRQGNTEAFF
TGTGCCAGCAGCCAAGGTAGGCAGGGGAACACTGAAGCTTTCTTT
>TRBJ1-3|NA|TRBD1|TRBV28
CASSWDRDGNTIYF
TGTGCCAGCAGTTGGGACAGGGATGGAAACACCATATATTTT
>TRBJ1-1|NA|NA|TRBV6-1
CASSQDGDTEAFF
TGTGCCAGCAGCCAGGACGGGGACACTGAAGCTTTCTTT
>TRBJ1-2|NA|TRBD1|TRBV11-2
CASSFTFGGQSNYGYTF
TGTGCCAGCAGCTTCACGTTCGGGGGACAGTCTAACTATGGCTACACCTTC
>TRBJ1-4|NA|TRBD1|TRBV7-9
CASSAGQGEKLFF
TGTGCCAGCAGCGCGGGACAGGGAGAAAAACTGTTTTTT
>TRBJ2-7|NA|NA|TRBV5-6
CASSLARNEQYF
TGTGCCAGCAGCTTGGCCAGGAACGAGCAGTACTTC
>TRBJ2-7|NA|TRBD1|TRBV6-5
CASSYRPGQGSEQYF
TGTGCCAGCAGTTACCGGCCGGGACAGGGATCCGAGCAGTACTTC
>TRBJ1-4|NA|NA|TRBV4-3
CASSRRESPEKLFF
TGCGCCAGCAGCAGACGGGAGTCGCCTGAAAAACTGTTTTTT
>TRBJ1-5|NA|TRBD1|TRBV5-5
CASSLSGGADQPQHF
TGTGCCAGCAGCTTGTCAGGGGGCGCGGATCAGCCCCAGCATTTT
>TRBJ1-2|NA|NA|TRBV19
CASSPNRVSNYGYTF
TGTGCCAGTAGTCCGAACAGGGTCTCTAACTATGGCTACACCTTC
>TRBJ2-2|NA|TRBD2|TRBV7-2
CASSARGGTNTGELFF
TGTGCCAGCAGCGCAAGGGGAGGGACGAACACCGGGGAGCTGTTTTTT
>TRBJ2-1|NA|NA|TRBV5-6
CASSWTENIQFF
TGTGCCAGCAGCTGGACGGAGAATATTCAGTTCTTC
>TRBJ1-2|NA|TRBD1|TRBV6-1
CASREGTGFYGYTF
TGTGCCAGCAGGGAAGGGACAGGGTTCTATGGCTACACCTTC
>TRBJ2-5|few|NA|TRBV18
CASSLQAQETQYF
TGTGCCAGCTCACTCCAGGCCCAAGAGACCCAGTACTTC
>TRBJ1-1|NA|NA|TRBV7-9
CAPMGGPGEAFF
TGTGCCCCAATGGGGGGGCCGGGTGAAGCTTTCTTT
>TRBJ2-7|NA|NA|TRBV4-3
CASSPQSSSYEQYF
TGCGCCAGCAGCCCCCAGAGCAGCTCCTACGAGCAGTACTTC
>TRBJ2-1|NA|NA|TRBV11-3
CASSRGTSGSYNEQFF
TGTGCCAGCAGCCGAGGGACTTCCGGCTCCTACAATGAGCAGTTCTTC
>TRBJ2-7|NA|NA|TRBV5-1
CASSLDVSSYEQYF
TGCGCCAGCAGCTTGGATGTGAGCTCCTACGAGCAGTACTTC
>TRBJ1-1|NA|NA|TRBV18
CASSTFLGWDTEAFF
TGTGCCAGCTCAACATTTTTGGGGTGGGACACTGAAGCTTTCTTT
>TRBJ1-1|NA|NA|TRBV6-5
CASSYSGSRGWTEAFF
TGTGCCAGCAGTTACTCGGGCAGCCGGGGTTGGACTGAAGCTTTCTTT
>TRBJ1-2|few|NA|TRBV10-2
CASSDEANYGYTF
TGCGCCAGCAGTGACGAAGCGAACTATGGCTACACCTTC
>TRBJ2-7|NA|TRBD1|TRBV5-1
CASSFQTGGSYEQYF
TGCGCCAGCAGCTTTCAAACAGGGGGTTCCTACGAGCAGTACTTC
>TRBJ2-3|NA|NA|TRBV4-3
CASSHVQGPRTDTQYF
TGCGCCAGCAGCCATGTACAGGGCCCAAGGACAGATACGCAGTATTTT
>TRBJ2-7|NA|TRBD1|TRBV5-1
CASSLGQGGEQYF
TGCGCCAGCAGCCTGGGACAGGGAGGCGAGCAGTACTTC
>TRBJ1-2|NA|TRBD1|TRBV11-2
CASSGQGLGYGYTF
TGTGCCAGCAGCGGACAGGGTCTCGGCTATGGCTACACCTTC
>TRBJ1-5|NA|NA|TRBV4-3
CASSQDVGGNQPQHF
TGCGCCAGCAGCCAAGATGTGGGGGGAAATCAGCCCCAGCATTTT
>TRBJ2-1|NA|TRBD2|TRBV6-7
CASSYSGRGVYNEQFF
TGTGCCAGCAGTTACTCTGGGCGGGGGGTATACAATGAGCAGTTCTTC
>TRBJ2-7|few|TRBD2|TRBV6-6
CASSFGLAASSYEQYF
TGTGCCAGCAGTTTTGGACTAGCCGCCAGCTCCTACGAGCAGTACTTC
>TRBJ2-1|NA|NA|TRBV5-4
CASSSTHNSSYNEQFF
TGTGCCAGCAGCTCCACCCATAACAGCTCCTACAATGAGCAGTTCTTC
>TRBJ2-2|NA|NA|TRBV2
CASRPGLTATGELFF
TGTGCCAGCAGACCCGGGCTGACAGCCACCGGGGAGCTGTTTTTT
>TRBJ2-7|NA|NA|TRBV7-8
CASSLVRGLYEQYF
TGTGCCAGCAGCTTAGTTCGGGGGCTCTACGAGCAGTACTTC
>TRBJ2-1|NA|TRBD2|TRBV11-2
CASSLASGYNEQFF
TGTGCCAGCAGCTTAGCTAGCGGCTACAATGAGCAGTTCTTC
>TRBJ1-2|NA|NA|TRBV27
CASSFQGIGYGYTF
TGTGCCAGCAGTTTTCAAGGTATCGGGTATGGCTACACCTTC
>TRBJ1-3|NA|NA|TRBV6-1
CASSEAPLSGNTIYF
TGTGCCAGCAGTGAAGCTCCACTGTCTGGAAACACCATATATTTT
>TRBJ2-1|few|NA|TRBV10-3
CAISDPVNEQFF
TGTGCCATCAGTGACCCCGTGAATGAGCAGTTCTTC
>TRBJ1-3|NA|NA|TRBV9
CASSSGGIAGNTIYF
TGTGCCAGCAGCTCGGGGGGTATAGCTGGAAACACCATATATTTT
>TRBJ2-2|NA|NA|TRBV29-1
CSVDVATGELFF
TGCAGCGTTGACGTTGCCACCGGGGAGCTGTTTTTT